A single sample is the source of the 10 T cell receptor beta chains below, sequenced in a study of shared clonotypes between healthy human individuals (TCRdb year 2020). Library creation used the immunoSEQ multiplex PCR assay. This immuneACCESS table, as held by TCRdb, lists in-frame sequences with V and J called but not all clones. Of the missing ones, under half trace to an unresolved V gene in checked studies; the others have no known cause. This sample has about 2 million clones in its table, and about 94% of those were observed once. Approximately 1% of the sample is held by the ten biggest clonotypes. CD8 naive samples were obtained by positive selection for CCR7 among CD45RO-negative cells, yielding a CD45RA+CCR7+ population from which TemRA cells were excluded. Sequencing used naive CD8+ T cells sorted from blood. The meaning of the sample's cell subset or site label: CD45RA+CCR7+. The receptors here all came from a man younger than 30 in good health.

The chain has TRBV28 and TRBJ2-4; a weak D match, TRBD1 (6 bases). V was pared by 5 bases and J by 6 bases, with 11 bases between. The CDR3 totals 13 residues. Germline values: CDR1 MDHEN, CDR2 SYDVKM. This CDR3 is CASSLRGVNIQYF. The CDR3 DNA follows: TGTGCCAGCAGTCTCAGGGGAGTAAACATTCAGTACTTC.

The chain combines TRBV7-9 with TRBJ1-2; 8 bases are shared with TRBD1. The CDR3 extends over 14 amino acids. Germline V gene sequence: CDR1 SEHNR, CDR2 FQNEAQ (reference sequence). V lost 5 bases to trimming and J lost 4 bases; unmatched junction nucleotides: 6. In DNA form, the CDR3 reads TGTGCCAGCAGCCCCACTACAGGGGGCTATGGCTACACCTTC. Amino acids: CASSPTTGGYGYTF.

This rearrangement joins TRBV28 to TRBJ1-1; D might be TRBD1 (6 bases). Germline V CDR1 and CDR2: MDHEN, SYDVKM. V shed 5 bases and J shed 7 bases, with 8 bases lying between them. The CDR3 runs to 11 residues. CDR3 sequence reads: CASSPDSEAFF. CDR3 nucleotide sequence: TGTGCCAGCAGTCCGGACAGTGAAGCTTTCTTT.

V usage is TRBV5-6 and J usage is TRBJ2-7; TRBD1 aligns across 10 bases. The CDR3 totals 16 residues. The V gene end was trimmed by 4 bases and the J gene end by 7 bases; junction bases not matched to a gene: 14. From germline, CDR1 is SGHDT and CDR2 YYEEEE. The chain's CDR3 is CASSEDRGYNPVEQYF. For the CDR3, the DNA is TGTGCCAGCAGCGAGGACAGGGGGTATAATCCCGTGGAGCAGTACTTC.

The CDR3 DNA is TGTGCCTGGAACTGGGGGTTCACTGAAGCTTTCTTT. Protein: CAWNWGFTEAFF. The genes are TRBV30 and TRBJ1-1; D perhaps matches TRBD1 (5 bases). The CDR3 totals 12 residues. Trimming removed 4 bases at V and 4 bases at J, with 10 bases between. CDR1 GTSNPN and CDR2 SVGIG come from the germline V gene (reference sequence).

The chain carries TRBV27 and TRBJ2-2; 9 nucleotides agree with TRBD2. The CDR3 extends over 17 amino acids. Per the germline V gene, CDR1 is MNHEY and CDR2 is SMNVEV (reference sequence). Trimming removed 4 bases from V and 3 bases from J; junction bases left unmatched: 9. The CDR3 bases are TGTGCCAGCAGTTGGCTAGCGGGGACCCCGGACACCGGGGAGCTGTTTTTT. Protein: CASSWLAGTPDTGELFF.

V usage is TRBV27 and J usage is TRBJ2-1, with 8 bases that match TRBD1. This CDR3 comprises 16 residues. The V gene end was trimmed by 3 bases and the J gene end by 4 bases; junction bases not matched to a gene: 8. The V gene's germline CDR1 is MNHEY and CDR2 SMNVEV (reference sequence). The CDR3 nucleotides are TGTGCCAGCAGTTTGGAGGGACAGGTCCTTTACAATGAGCAGTTCTTC. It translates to CASSLEGQVLYNEQFF.

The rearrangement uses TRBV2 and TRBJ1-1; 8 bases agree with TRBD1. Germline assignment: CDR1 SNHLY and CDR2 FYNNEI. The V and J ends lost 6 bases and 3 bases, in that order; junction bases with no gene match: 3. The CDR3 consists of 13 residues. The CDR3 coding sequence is TGTGCCAGCAGCGGACAGGGCGACACTGAAGCTTTCTTT. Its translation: CASSGQGDTEAFF.

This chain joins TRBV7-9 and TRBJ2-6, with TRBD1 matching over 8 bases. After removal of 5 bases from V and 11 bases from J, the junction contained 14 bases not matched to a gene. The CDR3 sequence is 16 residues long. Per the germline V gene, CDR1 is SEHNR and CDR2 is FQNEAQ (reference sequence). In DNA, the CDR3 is TGTGCCAGCAGCACTAAGCCGACAGGGGTAGGGGACGTCCTGACTTTC. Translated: CASSTKPTGVGDVLTF.

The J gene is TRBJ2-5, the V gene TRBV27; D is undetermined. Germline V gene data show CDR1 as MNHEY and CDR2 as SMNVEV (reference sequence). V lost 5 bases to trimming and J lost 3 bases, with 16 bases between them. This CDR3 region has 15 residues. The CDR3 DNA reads TGTGCCAGCAGTCCGAGAGATAGGATTGAAGAGACCCAGTACTTC. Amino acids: CASSPRDRIEETQYF.